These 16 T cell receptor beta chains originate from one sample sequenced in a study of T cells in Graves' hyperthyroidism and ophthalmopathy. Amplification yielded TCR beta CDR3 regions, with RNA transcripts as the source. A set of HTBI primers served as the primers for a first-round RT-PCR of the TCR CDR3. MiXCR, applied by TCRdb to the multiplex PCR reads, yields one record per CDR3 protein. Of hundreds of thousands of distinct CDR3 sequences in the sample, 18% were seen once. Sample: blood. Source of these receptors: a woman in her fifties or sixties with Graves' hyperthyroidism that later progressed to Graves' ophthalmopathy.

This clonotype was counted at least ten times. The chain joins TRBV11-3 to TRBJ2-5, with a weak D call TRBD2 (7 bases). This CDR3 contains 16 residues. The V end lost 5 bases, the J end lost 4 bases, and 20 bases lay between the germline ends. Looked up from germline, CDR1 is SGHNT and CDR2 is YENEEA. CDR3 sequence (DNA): TGTGCCAGCAGCCCCCGCACAGGGACTACAAGAGAGACCCAGTACTTC. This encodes CASSPRTGTTRETQYF.

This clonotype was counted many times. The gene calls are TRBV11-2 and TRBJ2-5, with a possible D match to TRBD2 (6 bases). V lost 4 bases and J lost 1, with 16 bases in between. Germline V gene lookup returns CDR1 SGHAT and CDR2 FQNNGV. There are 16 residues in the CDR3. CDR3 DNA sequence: TGTGCCAGCAGCTCGATGTTAGCGGCGTCCCAAGAGACCCAGTACTTC. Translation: CASSSMLAASQETQYF.

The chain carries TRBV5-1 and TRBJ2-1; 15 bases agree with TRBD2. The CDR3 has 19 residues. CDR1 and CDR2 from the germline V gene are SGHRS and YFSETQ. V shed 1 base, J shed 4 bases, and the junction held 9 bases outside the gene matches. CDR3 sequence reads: CASSLSGTSGGPTYNEQFF. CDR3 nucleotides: TGCGCCAGCAGCTTGTCCGGGACTAGCGGGGGGCCGACTTACAATGAGCAGTTCTTC.

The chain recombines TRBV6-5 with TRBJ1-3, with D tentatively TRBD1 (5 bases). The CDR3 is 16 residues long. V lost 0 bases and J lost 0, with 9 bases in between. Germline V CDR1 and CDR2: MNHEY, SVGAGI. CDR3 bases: TGTGCCAGCAGTTACTCGGGACGGAGCTCTGGAAACACCATATATTTT. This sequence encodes CASSYSGRSSGNTIYF.

The CDR3, as DNA: TGCGCCAGCAGCCTCGACAGACCCTATGGCTACACCTTC. Protein: CASSLDRPYGYTF. The genes are TRBV5-1 and TRBJ1-2; a possible D gene is TRBD1 (5 bases). Trimming took 4 bases from V and 4 from J, leaving 11 bases between them. This CDR3 is 13 amino acids long. The germline V gene encodes CDR1 SGHRS and CDR2 YFSETQ.

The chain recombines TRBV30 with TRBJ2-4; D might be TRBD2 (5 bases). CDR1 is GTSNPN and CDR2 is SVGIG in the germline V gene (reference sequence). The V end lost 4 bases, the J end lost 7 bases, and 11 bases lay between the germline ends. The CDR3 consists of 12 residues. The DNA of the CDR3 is TGTGCCTGGACTCCCGCTAGCAACATTCAGTACTTC. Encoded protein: CAWTPASNIQYF.

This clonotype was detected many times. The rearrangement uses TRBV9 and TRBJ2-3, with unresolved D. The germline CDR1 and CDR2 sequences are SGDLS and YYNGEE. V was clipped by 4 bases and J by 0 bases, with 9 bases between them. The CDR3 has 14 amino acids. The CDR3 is CASSHGTSTDTQYF. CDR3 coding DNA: TGTGCCAGCAGCCATGGAACCAGCACAGATACGCAGTATTTT.

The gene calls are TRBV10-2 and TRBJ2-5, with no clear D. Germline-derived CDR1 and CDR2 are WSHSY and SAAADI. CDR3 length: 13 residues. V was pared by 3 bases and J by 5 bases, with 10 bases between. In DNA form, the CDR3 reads TGCGCCAGCAGTGAACCGGGTGTGGAGACCCAGTACTTC. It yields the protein CASSEPGVETQYF.

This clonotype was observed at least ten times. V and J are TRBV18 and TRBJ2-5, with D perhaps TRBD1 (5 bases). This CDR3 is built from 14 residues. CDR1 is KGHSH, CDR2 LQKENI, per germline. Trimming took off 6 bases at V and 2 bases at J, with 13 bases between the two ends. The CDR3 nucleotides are TGTGCCAGCTCGCGTACAGGATCGCAAGAGACCCAGTACTTC. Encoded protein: CASSRTGSQETQYF.

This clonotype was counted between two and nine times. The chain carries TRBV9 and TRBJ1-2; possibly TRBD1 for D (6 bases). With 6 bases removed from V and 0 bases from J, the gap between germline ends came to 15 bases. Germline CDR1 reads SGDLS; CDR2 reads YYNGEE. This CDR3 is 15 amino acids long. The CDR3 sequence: CASTRDRSPNYGYTF. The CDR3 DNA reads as TGTGCCAGCACTAGAGACAGGTCCCCTAACTATGGCTACACCTTC. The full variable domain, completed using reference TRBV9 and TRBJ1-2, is DSGVTQTPKHLITATGQRVTLRCSPRSGDLSVYWYQQSLDQGLQFLIQYYNGEERAKGNILERFSAQQFPDLHSELNLSSLELGDSALYFCASTRDRSPNYGYTFGSGTRLTVV.

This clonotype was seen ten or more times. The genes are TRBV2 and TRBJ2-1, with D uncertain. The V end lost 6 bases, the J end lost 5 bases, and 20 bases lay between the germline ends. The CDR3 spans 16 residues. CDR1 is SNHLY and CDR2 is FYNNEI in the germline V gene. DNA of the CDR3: TGTGCCAGCAGAGACCCCATGGAAATGGGTCACAATGAGCAGTTCTTC. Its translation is CASRDPMEMGHNEQFF.

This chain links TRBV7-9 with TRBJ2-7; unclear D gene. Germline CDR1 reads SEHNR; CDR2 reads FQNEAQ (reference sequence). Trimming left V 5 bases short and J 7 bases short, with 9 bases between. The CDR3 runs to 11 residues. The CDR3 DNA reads TGTGCCAGCAGCGAAGCGTGGGAGCAGTACTTC. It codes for CASSEAWEQYF. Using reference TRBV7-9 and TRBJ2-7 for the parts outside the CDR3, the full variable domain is DTGVSQNPRHKITKRGQNVTFRCDPISEHNRLYWYRQTLGQGPEFLTYFQNEAQLEKSRLLSDRFSAERPKGSFSTLEIQRTEQGDSAMYLCASSEAWEQYFGPGTRLTVT.

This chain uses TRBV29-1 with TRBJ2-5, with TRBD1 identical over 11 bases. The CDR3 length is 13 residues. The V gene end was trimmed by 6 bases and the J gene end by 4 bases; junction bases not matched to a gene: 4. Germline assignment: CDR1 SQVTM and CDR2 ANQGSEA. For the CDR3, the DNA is TGCAGCGTCTCGGGACAGGGGGGAGAGACCCAGTACTTC. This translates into CSVSGQGGETQYF.

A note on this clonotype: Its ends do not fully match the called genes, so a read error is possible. As DNA, the CDR3 is TGTGCCAGCAGCTTACCCCCATTGGTGAACAGTGAAGCTTTCTTT. Amino acids: CASSLPPLVNSEAFF. J is TRBJ1-1 and V is TRBV7-9; no definite D call. The CDR3 length is 15 residues. CDR1 and CDR2 from the germline V gene are SEHNR and FQNEAQ (reference sequence). Supplemented by reference TRBV7-9 and TRBJ1-1, the full variable domain reads DTGVSQNPRHKITKRGQNVTFRCDPISEHNRLYWYRQTLGQGPEFLTYFQNEAQLEKSRLLSDRFSAERPKGSFSTLEIQRTEQGDSAMYLCASSLPPLVNSEAFFGQGTRLTVV.

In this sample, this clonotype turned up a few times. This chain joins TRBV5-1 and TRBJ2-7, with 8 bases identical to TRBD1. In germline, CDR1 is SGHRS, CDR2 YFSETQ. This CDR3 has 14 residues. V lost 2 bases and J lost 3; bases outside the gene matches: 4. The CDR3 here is CASSLRDRFYEQYF. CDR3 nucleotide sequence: TGCGCCAGCAGCTTAAGGGACAGGTTCTACGAGCAGTACTTC.

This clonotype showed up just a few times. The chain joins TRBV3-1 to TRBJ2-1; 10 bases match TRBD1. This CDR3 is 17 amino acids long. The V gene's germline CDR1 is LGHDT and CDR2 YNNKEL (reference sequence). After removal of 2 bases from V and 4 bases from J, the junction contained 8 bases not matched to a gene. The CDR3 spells CASSQIGDRGLYNEQFF. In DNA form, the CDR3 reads TGTGCCAGCAGCCAAATCGGCGACAGGGGGCTATACAATGAGCAGTTCTTC.